This passage covers 32 T cell receptor beta chains from one sample sequenced in a study of vaccination and CD4 T cells after COVID-19. Once obtained from cultured CD4+ T cells, the DNA was sequenced using the Oncomine TCR Beta short-read assay. Using its own MiXCR run on the PCR reads, TCRdb lists one record per CDR3 protein. The sample has 20,000 to 30,000 distinct CDR3 sequences, about 67% seen once; the top ten hold roughly 21%. Treatment noted: approximately nine-day PBMC culture with coronavirus spike peptide pools or control peptides (ViraFEST assay). Their antigens remain unidentified. The specimen was CD4+ T cells from blood, cultured in vitro, collected after SARS-CoV-2 vaccination. Receptor source: a human donor who received a COVID-19 vaccine.

The chain combines TRBV24-1 with TRBJ2-2, with D possibly being TRBD1 (6 bases). The CDR3 has 15 residues. V was trimmed by 3 bases and J by 3 bases, leaving 10 bases between them. Germline V gives CDR1 KGHDR, CDR2 SFDVKD. CDR3 amino acids: CATSDPGQHTGELFF. CDR3 DNA sequence: TGTGCCACCAGTGATCCCGGACAGCACACCGGGGAGCTGTTTTTT.

The chain couples TRBV2 to TRBJ1-2; 7 bases line up with TRBD1. Germline lookup yields CDR1 SNHLY and CDR2 FYNNEI. This CDR3 has 15 amino acids. The J segment lost 2 bases and the V segment lost 8 bases, leaving 11 bases of the junction unmatched. The CDR3 nucleotides are TGTGCCAGCGCAGCGGTTAGACAGGGAAACTATGGCTACACCTTC. This sequence encodes CASAAVRQGNYGYTF.

This chain connects TRBV12-5 to TRBJ2-5, with a possible D match to TRBD1 (6 bases). The length of the CDR3 is 16 residues. The germline V gene has CDR1 LGHNT and CDR2 FRNRAP. The V end was cut by 0 bases, the J end by 2 bases, with 13 bases between. For the CDR3, the DNA is TGTGCTAGTGGTTTGGTACAGGGAGATCCTCAAGAGACCCAGTACTTC. It codes for CASGLVQGDPQETQYF. The full variable domain, in which reference TRBV12-5 and TRBJ2-5 provide the parts outside the CDR3, is DARVTQTPRHKVTEMGQEVTMRCQPILGHNTVFWYRQTMMQGLELLAYFRNRAPLDDSGMPKDRFSAEMPDATLATLKIQPSEPRDSAVYFCASGLVQGDPQETQYFGPGTRLLVL.

This clonotype was seen only a few times. The CDR3 is CASSYGQPRQDVYGYTF. The CDR3, as DNA: TGTGCCAGCAGTTACGGACAGCCGCGACAGGATGTCTATGGCTACACCTTC. The J gene is TRBJ1-2, the V gene TRBV6-5; weak D call: TRBD1 (6 bases). The CDR3 spans 17 residues. Germline V gives CDR1 MNHEY, CDR2 SVGAGI. Trimming pared 2 bases from V and 4 bases from J, leaving 20 bases between.

This chain uses TRBV5-4 with TRBJ1-2; weak D call: TRBD1 (5 bases). The germline CDR1 and CDR2 sequences are SGHNT and YYREEE (reference sequence). V was clipped by 4 bases and J by 5 bases, with 18 bases between them. The CDR3 is 15 residues long. CDR3 sequence reads: CASSGRGLLGYGYTF. The CDR3 nucleotides read TGTGCCAGCAGCGGCCGGGGCCTCCTCGGGTATGGCTACACCTTC.

V gene TRBV6-5 combines with J gene TRBJ1-1; possible D gene TRBD1, 6 bases. In germline, CDR1 is MNHEY, CDR2 SVGAGI. This CDR3 is 13 amino acids long. The V gene lost 2 bases and the J gene lost 7 bases, with 11 bases spanning the gap. CDR3 bases: TGTGCCAGCAGTTACGGCAGGGGCGGTGAAGCTTTCTTT. Its translation: CASSYGRGGEAFF.

This clonotype was detected once. The chain employs TRBV19 and TRBJ1-2; D is uncertain. The V gene lost 5 bases and the J gene lost 7 bases, with 14 bases spanning the gap. Germline V CDR1 and CDR2: LNHDA, SQIVND (reference sequence). The length of the CDR3 is 13 residues. The CDR3 coding sequence is TGTGCCAGTAGTCCGGGTAGGGATGGTGGCTACACCTTC. Protein product: CASSPGRDGGYTF. Full variable domain (missing parts from reference TRBV19 and TRBJ1-2): DGGITQSPKYLFRKEGQNVTLSCEQNLNHDAMYWYRQDPGQGLRLIYYSQIVNDFQKGDIAEGYSVSREKKESFPLTVTSAQKNPTAFYLCASSPGRDGGYTFGSGTRLTVV.

This chain links TRBV24-1 with TRBJ2-2; TRBD2 might be the D (6 bases). Trimming removed 1 base at V and 6 bases at J, with 14 bases between. The V gene's germline CDR1 is KGHDR and CDR2 SFDVKD. This CDR3 contains 16 residues. CDR3 nucleotides: TGTGCCACCAGTGATTTTCTGGACGGGGGAGCCGGGGAGCTGTTTTTT. Protein product: CATSDFLDGGAGELFF.

V gene TRBV7-3 combines with J gene TRBJ2-3; 15 nucleotides align to TRBD2. This CDR3 contains 17 residues. Germline V gene lookup returns CDR1 SGHTA and CDR2 FQGTGA. The J segment lost 6 bases and the V segment lost 2 bases, leaving 6 bases of the junction unmatched. DNA for the CDR3: TGTGCCAGCAGCTTAGGGACTAGCGGGGGGTACCTGGATACGCAGTATTTT. It codes for CASSLGTSGGYLDTQYF.

V gene TRBV20-1 combines with J gene TRBJ2-3, with a possible D match to TRBD2 (6 bases). V lost 3 bases and J lost 0, with 13 bases in between. Germline lookup yields CDR1 DFQATT and CDR2 SNEGSKA (reference sequence). The CDR3 is 15 amino acids. In nucleotides, the CDR3 is TGCAGTGCTAGTGGAGGGAAAACTAGCACAGATACGCAGTATTTT. Its translation is CSASGGKTSTDTQYF.

This clonotype was detected only a few times. The chain combines TRBV20-1 with TRBJ1-2; D unresolved. CDR1 is DFQATT and CDR2 is SNEGSKA in the germline V gene (reference sequence). V lost 2 bases to trimming and J lost 2 bases, with 15 bases between them. The CDR3 covers 15 residues. CDR3 loop: CSARISGRLNYGYTF. Here the CDR3 DNA reads TGCAGTGCTAGAATCTCCGGGCGACTAAACTATGGCTACACCTTC.

This rearrangement joins TRBV18 to TRBJ1-2; D is perhaps TRBD1 (6 bases). The germline V and J ends were trimmed by 3 bases and 8 bases, with 16 bases remaining between them. Per the germline V gene, CDR1 is KGHSH and CDR2 is LQKENI. The CDR3 is made up of 14 amino acids. CDR3 nucleotides: TGTGCCAGCTCACCTTCGGACAGTGCCTCCGGCTACACCTTC. Its translation: CASSPSDSASGYTF.

The genes are TRBV6-5 and TRBJ1-5; tentative D call: TRBD1 (5 bases). Trimming left V 0 bases short and J 1 base short, with 7 bases between. Germline V gene data show CDR1 as MNHEY and CDR2 as SVGAGI. There are 15 residues in the CDR3. CDR3 protein: CASSYSRDSNQPQHF. The CDR3 DNA reads as TGTGCCAGCAGTTACTCCCGGGACAGCAATCAGCCCCAGCATTTT.

The chain joins TRBV30 to TRBJ1-6; 7 nucleotides match TRBD1. Germline-derived CDR1 and CDR2 are GTSNPN and SVGIG (reference sequence). After removal of 1 base from V and 10 bases from J, the junction contained 7 bases not matched to a gene. This CDR3 is built from 14 residues. This CDR3 reads CAWSGGAGGSPLHF. CDR3 DNA: TGTGCCTGGAGTGGGGGGGCAGGGGGATCACCCCTCCACTTT.

The chain has TRBV21-1 and TRBJ1-2; the table calls TRBD1, which could not be checked here. TRBV21-1 is marked as a pseudogene. The CDR3 is made up of 15 amino acids. The CDR3 loop is CASSKALGQGYGYTF. DNA of the CDR3: TGTGCCAGCAGCAAAGCGCTGGGACAGGGATATGGCTACACCTTC.

This clonotype was observed a handful of times. The gene calls are TRBV2 and TRBJ1-2, with D maybe TRBD1 (6 bases). Germline-derived CDR1 and CDR2 are SNHLY and FYNNEI. Trimming stripped 2 bases from V and 4 bases from J, with 8 bases between. The CDR3 extends over 13 amino acids. The DNA of the CDR3 is TGTGCCAGCAGTGAATCAGGGGTCTATGGCTACACCTTC. Translated, it gives CASSESGVYGYTF.

This chain connects TRBV7-8 to TRBJ2-3; 11 bases map to TRBD1. The CDR3 totals 15 residues. The V gene end was trimmed by 5 bases and the J gene end by 5 bases; junction bases not matched to a gene: 6. Germline V gene sequence: CDR1 SGHVS, CDR2 FQNEAQ. The CDR3 loop reads CASSRQGQGEDTQYF. The CDR3 nucleotides are TGTGCCAGCAGCCGGCAGGGACAGGGGGAAGATACGCAGTATTTT.

A note on this clonotype: Sequence at one end of the junction differs from germline and may be a read error. The genes are TRBV20-1 and TRBJ2-5; D may be TRBD1 (7 bases). This CDR3 is 13 amino acids long. The germline CDR1 and CDR2 sequences are DFQATT and SNEGSKA (reference sequence). CDR3 residues: CSAGDRAGETQYF. The CDR3 region has the DNA TGCAGTGCTGGAGACAGGGCGGGGGAGACCCAGTACTTC.

The chain joins TRBV19 to TRBJ2-5, with 7 bases matching TRBD1. Trimming took 6 bases from V and 3 from J; bases not matched to a gene: 4. The CDR3 is 13 amino acids. Germline-derived CDR1 and CDR2 are LNHDA and SQIVND (reference sequence). CDR3: CASRSDREETQYF. CDR3 nucleotide sequence: TGTGCCAGTAGATCCGACAGGGAAGAGACCCAGTACTTC.

The J gene is TRBJ1-2, the V gene TRBV27; weak D call: TRBD1 (5 bases). The CDR3 is made up of 16 amino acids. CDR1 MNHEY and CDR2 SMNVEV come from the germline V gene (reference sequence). Trimming left V 2 bases short and J 1 base short, with 14 bases between. CDR3 protein: CASSLQGSDLNYGYTF. The CDR3 DNA follows: TGTGCCAGCAGTTTACAGGGATCGGATCTTAACTATGGCTACACCTTC.

This clonotype was seen once. The V and J genes are TRBV7-8 and TRBJ1-6; D remains ambiguous. The V end lost 6 bases, the J end lost 9 bases, and 12 bases lay between the germline ends. The CDR3 is 13 residues long. Germline V gives CDR1 SGHVS, CDR2 FQNEAQ. The CDR3 sequence: CASRITPGSPLHF. The CDR3 DNA is TGTGCCAGCAGAATAACCCCTGGTTCACCCCTCCACTTT.

The rearrangement joins TRBV19 to TRBJ1-6; 8 bases align to TRBD1. V dropped 4 bases and J dropped 7; count of bases not matched to a gene: 12. Germline CDR1 reads LNHDA; CDR2 reads SQIVND (reference sequence). This CDR3 is built from 17 residues. CDR3 residues: CASSTQDRAYTNSPLHF. CDR3 in DNA: TGTGCCAGTAGTACCCAGGACAGGGCCTATACGAATTCACCCCTCCACTTT.

The chain employs TRBV30 and TRBJ2-2; the match to TRBD2 covers 14 bases. Germline V CDR1 and CDR2: GTSNPN, SVGIG (reference sequence). The CDR3 runs to 17 residues. Trimming at V came to 4 bases and at J to 5 bases, leaving 9 bases not matched to a gene. CDR3 nucleotide sequence: TGTGCCTGGACCCAGACTAGCGGGGGGGCCTGGACCGGGGAGCTGTTTTTT. Encoded protein: CAWTQTSGGAWTGELFF.

The chain employs TRBV6-5 and TRBJ2-5; a weak D match, TRBD1 (6 bases). CDR3 length: 16 residues. Trimming took off 0 bases at V and 5 bases at J, with 16 bases between the two ends. Germline V gives CDR1 MNHEY, CDR2 SVGAGI. The CDR3 DNA follows: TGTGCCAGCAGTTACTCATCCCCGCCTCAGGGGGAGACCCAGTACTTC. Translated: CASSYSSPPQGETQYF.

On this clonotype: The conserved phenylalanine or tryptophan is not found at the CDR3 terminus, so this likely reflects a read error. J is TRBJ1-2 and V is TRBV7-9; TRBD1 is a possible D gene (5 bases). In germline, CDR1 is SEHNR, CDR2 FQNEAQ (reference sequence). The CDR3 is made up of 12 amino acids. The V end lost 5 bases, the J end lost 8 bases, and 12 bases lay between the germline ends. The CDR3 sequence: CASSHLGGGYTL. CDR3 coding DNA: TGTGCCAGCAGCCATCTGGGGGGAGGCTACACCTTG.

This clonotype has more than one count but fewer than ten. The chain combines TRBV5-4 with TRBJ1-6; D remains ambiguous. The V and J ends lost 4 bases and 13 bases respectively, with 15 bases between them. Germline V gene lookup returns CDR1 SGHNT and CDR2 YYREEE (reference sequence). This CDR3 comprises 13 residues. CDR3 sequence reads: CASSPNLKNPLHF. CDR3 DNA: TGTGCCAGCAGCCCGAACCTTAAAAATCCCCTCCACTTT.

The sample holds a few counts of this clonotype. The CDR3 spells CSARDRVQASTTDTQYF. The CDR3 DNA reads TGCAGTGCTAGAGATCGGGTTCAGGCCAGCACCACAGATACGCAGTATTTT. The chain links TRBV20-1 to TRBJ2-3; no clear D gene. V was trimmed by 0 bases and J by 2 bases, leaving 18 bases between them. CDR1 DFQATT and CDR2 SNEGSKA come from the germline V gene (reference sequence). This CDR3 contains 17 residues.

The table lists this clonotype with a few counts. The rearrangement joins TRBV6-1 to TRBJ2-3, with D unclear. V shed 6 bases and J shed 0 bases, with 7 bases lying between them. The CDR3 runs 13 residues. Per the germline V gene, CDR1 is MNHNS and CDR2 is SASEGT. CDR3 in amino acids: CASSPDSTDTQYF. The DNA of the CDR3 is TGTGCCAGCAGCCCGGACAGCACAGATACGCAGTATTTT.

The chain recombines TRBV6-2 or TRBV6-3 with TRBJ1-5; 7 bases align to TRBD1. Germline loops: CDR1 MNHEY, CDR2 SVGEGT. The V segment lost 4 bases and the J segment 5 bases; nucleotides outside the gene matches: 2. The CDR3 loop spans 13 amino acids. CDR3 in amino acids: CASSWTGYQPQHF. The CDR3 DNA reads as TGTGCCAGCAGTTGGACAGGTTATCAGCCCCAGCATTTT.

This chain connects TRBV6-1 to TRBJ2-3, with 9 positions matching TRBD2. CDR1 is MNHNS and CDR2 is SASEGT in the germline V gene. V dropped 1 base and J dropped 7; count of bases not matched to a gene: 6. This CDR3 contains 15 residues. CDR3 sequence (DNA): TGTGCCAGCAGTGAAGTTGGCGGGGGGGCGAATACGCAGTATTTT. Amino acids: CASSEVGGGANTQYF.

Comments on this clonotype: Compared with germline, one end of the junction differs, possibly owing to a read error. The V and J genes are TRBV2 and TRBJ2-3; a weak D match, TRBD2 (6 bases). Germline-derived CDR1 and CDR2 are SNHLY and FYNNEI. This CDR3 comprises 15 residues. CDR3 in amino acids: CASIRRGISTDTQNF. Written as DNA, the CDR3 is TGTGCCAGCATCCGACGGGGGATAAGCACAGATACGCAGAATTTT.

CDR3 residues: CAWAVGGATDTQYF. DNA of the CDR3: TGTGCCTGGGCCGTGGGTGGGGCAACAGATACGCAGTATTTT. The chain is built from TRBV30 and TRBJ2-3; tentatively, D is TRBD1 (5 bases). This CDR3 has 14 amino acids. V lost 5 bases to trimming and J lost 3 bases, with 15 bases between them. CDR1 is GTSNPN, CDR2 SVGIG, per germline (reference sequence).